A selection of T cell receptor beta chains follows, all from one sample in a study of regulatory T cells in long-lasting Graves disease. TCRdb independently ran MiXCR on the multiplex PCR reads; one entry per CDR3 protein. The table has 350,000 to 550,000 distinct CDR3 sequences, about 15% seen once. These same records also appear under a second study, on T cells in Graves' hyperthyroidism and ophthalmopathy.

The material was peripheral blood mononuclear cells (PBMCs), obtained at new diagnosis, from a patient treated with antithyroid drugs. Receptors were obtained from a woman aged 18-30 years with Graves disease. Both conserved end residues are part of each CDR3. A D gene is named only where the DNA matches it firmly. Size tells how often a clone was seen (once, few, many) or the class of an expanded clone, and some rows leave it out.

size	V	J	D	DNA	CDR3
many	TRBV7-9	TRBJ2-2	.	TGTGCCAGCAGCAAGGACACCTCGGGCACCGGGGAGCTGTTTTTT	CASSKDTSGTGELFF
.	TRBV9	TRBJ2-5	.	TGTGCCAGCAGCCTACAAGGACGTTTCCAAGAGACCCAGTACTTC	CASSLQGRFQETQYF
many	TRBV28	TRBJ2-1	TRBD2	TGTGCCACAACTAGCGGGTGGGATGAGCAGTTCTTC	CATTSGWDEQFF
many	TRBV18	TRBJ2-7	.	TGTGCCAGCTCACCACTAGGTGAGACCTCCTACGAGCAGTACTTC	CASSPLGETSYEQYF
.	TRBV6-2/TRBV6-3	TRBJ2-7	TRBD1	TGTGCCAGCAGTAAACAGGGGGATCAGCGGTACGAGCAGTACTTC	CASSKQGDQRYEQYF
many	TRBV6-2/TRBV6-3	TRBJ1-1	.	TGTGCCAGCACCTGGCCGGCAGATAACACTGAAGCTTTCTTT	CASTWPADNTEAFF
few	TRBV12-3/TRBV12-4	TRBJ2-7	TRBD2	TGTGCCAGCGGTTTGCCGGGACTAATGAACCACGAGCAGTACTTC	CASGLPGLMNHEQYF
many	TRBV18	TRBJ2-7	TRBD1	TGTGCCAGCTCACTTCGAGCCGGGACAGGGGAACACGAGCAGTACTTC	CASSLRAGTGEHEQYF
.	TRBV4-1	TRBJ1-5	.	TGCGCCAGCAGCCTAACCTCACCGGGTCAGCCCCAGCATTTT	CASSLTSPGQPQHF
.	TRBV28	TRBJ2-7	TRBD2	TGTGCCACCAGAGCGGGGCCCTACGAGCAGTACTTC	CATRAGPYEQYF
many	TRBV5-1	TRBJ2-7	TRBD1	TGCGCCAGCAGCGAGGGACAGGGGATCTCCTACGAGCAGTACTTC	CASSEGQGISYEQYF
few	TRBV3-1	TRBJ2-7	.	TGTGCCAGCAGCCAAGACATAAAGACCTACGAGCAGTACTTC	CASSQDIKTYEQYF
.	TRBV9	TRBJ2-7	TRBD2	TGTGCCAGCGGGACGGGAGGTTCGAGCGAGCAGTACTTC	CASGTGGSSEQYF
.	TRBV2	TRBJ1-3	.	TGTGCCAGCAGTGAAATGGTAGGGGACACCATATATTTT	CASSEMVGDTIYF
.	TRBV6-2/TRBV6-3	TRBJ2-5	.	TGTGCCAGCAGTGAGACCCAGTACTTC	CASSETQYF
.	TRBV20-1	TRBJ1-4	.	TGCAGTGCTAGAGTCCAGGGAAAACTGTTTTTT	CSARVQGKLFF
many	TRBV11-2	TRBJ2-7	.	TGTGCCAGCAGCTTAGGATACTTGTATTCCTACGAGCAGTACTTC	CASSLGYLYSYEQYF
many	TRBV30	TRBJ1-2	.	TGTGCCTGGAGTGCGACAGTTGGAGGCTACACCTTC	CAWSATVGGYTF
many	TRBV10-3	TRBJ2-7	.	TGTGCCATCAGTGAGGGGCTCCTCTCCTACGAGCAGTACTTC	CAISEGLLSYEQYF
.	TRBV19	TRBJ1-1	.	TGTGCCAGTAGTATAGCTCGGAGGAACACTGAAGCTTTCTTT	CASSIARRNTEAFF
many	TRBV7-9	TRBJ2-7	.	TGTGCCAGCAGCTTAGGGGCCAGTCCCTACGAGCAGTACTTC	CASSLGASPYEQYF
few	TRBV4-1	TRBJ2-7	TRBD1	TGCGCCAGCAGCCCGCTCGCAGGGGGCAGTTTCGAGCAGTACTTC	CASSPLAGGSFEQYF